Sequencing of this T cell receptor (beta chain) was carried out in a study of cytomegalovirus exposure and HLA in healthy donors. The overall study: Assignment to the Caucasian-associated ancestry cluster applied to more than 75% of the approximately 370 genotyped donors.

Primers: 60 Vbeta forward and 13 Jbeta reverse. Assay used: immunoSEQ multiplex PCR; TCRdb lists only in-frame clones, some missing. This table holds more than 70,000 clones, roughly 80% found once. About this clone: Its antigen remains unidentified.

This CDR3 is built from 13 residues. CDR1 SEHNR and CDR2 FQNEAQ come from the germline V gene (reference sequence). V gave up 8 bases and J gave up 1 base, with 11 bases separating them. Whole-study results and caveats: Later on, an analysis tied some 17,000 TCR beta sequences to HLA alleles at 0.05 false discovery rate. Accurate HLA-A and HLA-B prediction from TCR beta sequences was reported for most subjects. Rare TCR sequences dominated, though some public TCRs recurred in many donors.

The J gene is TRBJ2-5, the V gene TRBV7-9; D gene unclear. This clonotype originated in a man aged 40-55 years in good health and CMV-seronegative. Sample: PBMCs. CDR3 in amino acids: CASLTRLQETQYF. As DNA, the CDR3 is TGTGCCAGCTTAACCAGGCTCCAAGAGACCCAGTACTTC. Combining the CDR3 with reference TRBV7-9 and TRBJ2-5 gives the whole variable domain DTGVSQNPRHKITKRGQNVTFRCDPISEHNRLYWYRQTLGQGPEFLTYFQNEAQLEKSRLLSDRFSAERPKGSFSTLEIQRTEQGDSAMYLCASLTRLQETQYFGPGTRLLVL.